These 23 T cell receptor beta chains came from one sample sequenced in a study of blood T cell repertoires in COVID-19. Profiled with immunoSEQ multiplex PCR; TCRdb holds only in-frame clones, not every one. Counted here are about 180,000 clones, 89% occurring once; the ten biggest clones make up 1.5% to 2%. Sequenced: peripheral blood. The receptors stem from a man aged 18 to 30 who had recovered from COVID-19.

V usage is TRBV24-1 and J usage is TRBJ2-1; the match to TRBD2 covers 7 bases. This CDR3 has 14 residues. From germline, CDR1 is KGHDR and CDR2 SFDVKD. V trimming: 5 bases; J trimming: 1 base; junction bases outside the gene matches: 1. Here the CDR3 reads CATSAGGSYNEQFF. The DNA of the CDR3 is TGTGCCACCAGTGCGGGGGGTTCCTACAATGAGCAGTTCTTC.

This clone has ten or more counts. V gene TRBV27 combines with J gene TRBJ2-5; TRBD2 matches 7 bases. In germline, CDR1 is MNHEY, CDR2 SMNVEV (reference sequence). CDR3 size: 15 residues. Unmatched junction bases numbered 12, after V lost 6 bases and J lost 5 bases. CDR3 DNA sequence: TGTGCCAGCAGCCGTAGCGGGTCGAGTCGGGAGACCCAGTACTTC. This codes for CASSRSGSSRETQYF.

This chain joins TRBV10-3 and TRBJ2-7; TRBD2 agrees at 7 bases. Losses at the gene ends were 11 bases for V and 8 bases for J; bases not matched to a gene: 15. The CDR3 consists of 13 residues. Germline V CDR1 and CDR2: ENHRY, SYGVKD. CDR3 residues: CAARTGAGDQQYF. CDR3 sequence (DNA): TGTGCCGCCAGAACCGGCGCGGGAGATCAGCAGTACTTC.

This rearrangement joins TRBV7-9 to TRBJ2-7; weak D call: TRBD1 (5 bases). From germline, CDR1 is SEHNR and CDR2 FQNEAQ (reference sequence). The V and J ends lost 2 bases and 2 bases respectively, with 13 bases between them. The CDR3 contains 15 residues. The CDR3 DNA reads TGTGCCAGCAGCTTATCTTATGGACAAGCCTACGAGCAGTACTTC. Its translation is CASSLSYGQAYEQYF.

The chain uses TRBV11-2 and TRBJ2-1; 8 bases match TRBD2. V trimming: 5 bases; J trimming: 3 bases; junction bases outside the gene matches: 6. Looked up from germline, CDR1 is SGHAT and CDR2 is FQNNGV. The CDR3 is made up of 15 amino acids. The CDR3 is CASSVTSGLYNEQFF. The CDR3, as DNA: TGTGCCAGCAGCGTTACTAGCGGACTCTACAATGAGCAGTTCTTC.

A word on this clone: At one boundary the junction diverges from the germline segment, which might be a read error. The chain links TRBV6-2 or TRBV6-3 to TRBJ1-5; D is uncertain. CDR3 length: 12 amino acids. Germline loops: CDR1 MNHEY, CDR2 SVGEGT. DNA of the CDR3: TGTGCCAGCAGCCTTATTAATCAGGCCCAGCATTTT. Protein sequence: CASSLINQAQHF.

The chain recombines TRBV7-3 with TRBJ1-5; 8 nucleotides match TRBD1. The J segment lost 0 bases and the V segment lost 5 bases, leaving 12 bases of the junction unmatched. CDR1 and CDR2 from the germline V gene are SGHTA and FQGTGA. This CDR3 is built from 18 residues. The CDR3, as DNA: TGTGCCAGCAGCCCGGGAAGGTCAGGGGGCGGTAGCAATCAGCCCCAGCATTTT. Amino acids: CASSPGRSGGGSNQPQHF.

This clone occurred a few times. This chain connects TRBV5-1 to TRBJ1-4, with TRBD1 identical over 7 bases. CDR3 length equals 15 residues. CDR1 and CDR2 (germline): SGHRS, YFSETQ. J lost 8 bases, V lost 1 base, and 8 bases had no gene match. CDR3 in amino acids: CASSLTGDGREKLFF. The CDR3 region has the DNA TGCGCCAGCAGCTTGACAGGGGACGGTAGGGAAAAACTGTTTTTT. Using reference TRBV5-1 and TRBJ1-4 for the parts outside the CDR3, the full variable domain is KAGVTQTPRYLIKTRGQQVTLSCSPISGHRSVSWYQQTPGQGLQFLFEYFSETQRNKGNFPGRFSGRQFSNSRSEMNVSTLELGDSALYLCASSLTGDGREKLFFGSGTQLSVL.

The chain recombines TRBV12-5 with TRBJ2-7; D is undetermined. CDR3 length equals 10 residues. In germline, CDR1 is LGHNT, CDR2 FRNRAP. V was cut by 9 bases and J by 5 bases, with 8 bases left in between. The CDR3 DNA follows: TGTGCTAGCGGAGTTGACGAGCAGTACTTC. This codes for CASGVDEQYF.

The gene calls are TRBV10-3 and TRBJ2-5, with TRBD2 identical over 8 bases. Trimming at V came to 7 bases and at J to 4 bases, leaving 2 bases not matched to a gene. CDR1 is ENHRY and CDR2 is SYGVKD in the germline V gene. This CDR3 has 12 amino acids. CDR3 nucleotide sequence: TGTGCCATCAAAGGACTAGCAGAGACCCAGTACTTC. This encodes CAIKGLAETQYF.

This chain links TRBV18 with TRBJ1-4, with TRBD1 matching over 10 bases. CDR3 length: 18 residues. J was trimmed by 6 bases and V by 3 bases; bases with no gene match: 13. CDR1 KGHSH and CDR2 LQKENI come from the germline V gene. The CDR3 nucleotides are TGTGCCAGCTCACCTCTACCAGCTGGGACAGGGGAAGATGAAAAACTGTTTTTT. Its protein product is CASSPLPAGTGEDEKLFF.

This clone appeared once. The rearrangement joins TRBV29-1 to TRBJ1-5; D remains unclear. The CDR3 has 13 amino acids. Germline CDR1 SQVTM, CDR2 ANQGSEA. V was pared by 0 bases and J by 10 bases, with 13 bases between. The CDR3 DNA sequence: TGCAGCGTTGAAGATCCAGGTATGGGCCCCCAGCATTTT. Protein: CSVEDPGMGPQHF.

The chain combines TRBV11-2 with TRBJ1-3; tentative D call: TRBD1 (5 bases). The length of the CDR3 is 16 residues. Germline V gene lookup returns CDR1 SGHAT and CDR2 FQNNGV. V was trimmed by 3 bases and J by 3 bases, leaving 15 bases between them. Here the CDR3 reads CASSLEGQYRGNTIYF. The CDR3 DNA is TGTGCCAGCAGCTTGGAGGGGCAGTATCGTGGAAACACCATATATTTT.

This clone was seen once. This chain links TRBV4-3 with TRBJ2-1, with D perhaps matching TRBD2 (5 bases). This CDR3 has 15 residues. V shed 5 bases and J shed 0 bases, with 11 bases lying between them. Germline values: CDR1 LGHNA, CDR2 YSLEER. The chain's CDR3 is CASSARDSSYNEQFF. The CDR3 bases are TGCGCCAGCAGCGCTCGGGATAGCTCCTACAATGAGCAGTTCTTC.

This chain links TRBV6-5 with TRBJ2-4; no reliable D call. The germline V and J ends were trimmed by 5 bases and 0 bases, with 5 bases remaining between them. Looked up from germline, CDR1 is MNHEY and CDR2 is SVGAGI. The CDR3 consists of 13 residues. For the CDR3, the DNA is TGTGCCAGCAGTCCGGTAGCCAAAAACATTCAGTACTTC. This codes for CASSPVAKNIQYF.

The chain combines TRBV18 with TRBJ1-3; D is uncertain. V was clipped by 2 bases and J by 1 base, with 6 bases between them. The CDR3 contains 14 residues. CDR1 is KGHSH, CDR2 LQKENI, per germline. The CDR3 nucleotides read TGTGCCAGCTCACCAAACGGTTCTGGAAACACCATATATTTT. Its protein is CASSPNGSGNTIYF.

This chain links TRBV7-2 with TRBJ2-5; D unresolved. CDR3 length: 14 residues. Trimming took 1 base from V and 2 from J, leaving 8 bases between them. The germline V gene has CDR1 SGHTA and CDR2 FQGNSA. In DNA, the CDR3 is TGTGCCAGCAGCTTAGGGAGCCTACAAGAGACCCAGTACTTC. It specifies CASSLGSLQETQYF.

CDR3 amino acids: CASSPPQNTEAFF. The DNA for the CDR3 is TGTGCCAGCAGTCCCCCACAGAACACTGAAGCTTTCTTT. The rearrangement uses TRBV28 and TRBJ1-1; the D is unclear. V was clipped by 5 bases and J by 1 base, with 8 bases between them. This CDR3 spans 13 amino acids. Germline assignment: CDR1 MDHEN and CDR2 SYDVKM.

This chain links TRBV5-4 with TRBJ2-4; no clear D. Between the trimmed V and J ends, which lost 4 bases and 6 bases, there was a span of 17 bases. The CDR3 is 15 amino acids. Germline CDR1 reads SGHNT; CDR2 reads YYREEE (reference sequence). The CDR3 bases are TGTGCCAGCAGCCCAGGATCCGCCTCCTTAAACATTCAGTACTTC. Translation: CASSPGSASLNIQYF.

The chain employs TRBV4-3 and TRBJ2-1, with D maybe TRBD2 (6 bases). Germline V CDR1 and CDR2: LGHNA, YSLEER. This CDR3 comprises 16 residues. Trimming removed 4 bases at V and 0 bases at J, with 13 bases between. The CDR3: CASSLERASSYNEQFF. The CDR3 bases are TGCGCCAGCAGCCTAGAGCGGGCAAGCTCCTACAATGAGCAGTTCTTC.

V and J are TRBV6-5 and TRBJ2-2; TRBD1 matches at 7 bases. From germline, CDR1 is MNHEY and CDR2 SVGAGI. The CDR3 is made up of 15 amino acids. V shed 4 bases, J shed 1 base, and the junction held 3 bases outside the gene matches. This CDR3 is CASSWTGVNTGELFF. CDR3 in DNA: TGTGCCAGCAGTTGGACAGGAGTGAACACCGGGGAGCTGTTTTTT.

This clone was seen just once. The V call is TRBV5-8, the J call TRBJ2-2; 9 nucleotides agree with TRBD1. V trimming: 4 bases; J trimming: 6 bases; junction bases outside the gene matches: 7. CDR1 and CDR2 from the germline V gene are SGHTS and YDEGEE. This CDR3 is built from 15 residues. The CDR3 loop is CASSPRDRVSGELFF. The CDR3 nucleotides are TGTGCCAGCAGCCCCCGGGACAGGGTCTCCGGGGAGCTGTTTTTT.

DNA of the CDR3: TGTGCCAGTGGCGTCGCTAGCGGGAGTTCCAATGAGCAGTTCTTC. This encodes CASGVASGSSNEQFF. The chain carries TRBV19 and TRBJ2-1; 10 positions match TRBD2. The length of the CDR3 is 15 residues. Germline V gene sequence: CDR1 LNHDA, CDR2 SQIVND (reference sequence). The trim removed 8 bases at V and 6 bases at J, leaving 10 bases unmatched. Combining the CDR3 with reference TRBV19 and TRBJ2-1 gives the whole variable domain DGGITQSPKYLFRKEGQNVTLSCEQNLNHDAMYWYRQDPGQGLRLIYYSQIVNDFQKGDIAEGYSVSREKKESFPLTVTSAQKNPTAFYLCASGVASGSSNEQFFGPGTRLTVL.